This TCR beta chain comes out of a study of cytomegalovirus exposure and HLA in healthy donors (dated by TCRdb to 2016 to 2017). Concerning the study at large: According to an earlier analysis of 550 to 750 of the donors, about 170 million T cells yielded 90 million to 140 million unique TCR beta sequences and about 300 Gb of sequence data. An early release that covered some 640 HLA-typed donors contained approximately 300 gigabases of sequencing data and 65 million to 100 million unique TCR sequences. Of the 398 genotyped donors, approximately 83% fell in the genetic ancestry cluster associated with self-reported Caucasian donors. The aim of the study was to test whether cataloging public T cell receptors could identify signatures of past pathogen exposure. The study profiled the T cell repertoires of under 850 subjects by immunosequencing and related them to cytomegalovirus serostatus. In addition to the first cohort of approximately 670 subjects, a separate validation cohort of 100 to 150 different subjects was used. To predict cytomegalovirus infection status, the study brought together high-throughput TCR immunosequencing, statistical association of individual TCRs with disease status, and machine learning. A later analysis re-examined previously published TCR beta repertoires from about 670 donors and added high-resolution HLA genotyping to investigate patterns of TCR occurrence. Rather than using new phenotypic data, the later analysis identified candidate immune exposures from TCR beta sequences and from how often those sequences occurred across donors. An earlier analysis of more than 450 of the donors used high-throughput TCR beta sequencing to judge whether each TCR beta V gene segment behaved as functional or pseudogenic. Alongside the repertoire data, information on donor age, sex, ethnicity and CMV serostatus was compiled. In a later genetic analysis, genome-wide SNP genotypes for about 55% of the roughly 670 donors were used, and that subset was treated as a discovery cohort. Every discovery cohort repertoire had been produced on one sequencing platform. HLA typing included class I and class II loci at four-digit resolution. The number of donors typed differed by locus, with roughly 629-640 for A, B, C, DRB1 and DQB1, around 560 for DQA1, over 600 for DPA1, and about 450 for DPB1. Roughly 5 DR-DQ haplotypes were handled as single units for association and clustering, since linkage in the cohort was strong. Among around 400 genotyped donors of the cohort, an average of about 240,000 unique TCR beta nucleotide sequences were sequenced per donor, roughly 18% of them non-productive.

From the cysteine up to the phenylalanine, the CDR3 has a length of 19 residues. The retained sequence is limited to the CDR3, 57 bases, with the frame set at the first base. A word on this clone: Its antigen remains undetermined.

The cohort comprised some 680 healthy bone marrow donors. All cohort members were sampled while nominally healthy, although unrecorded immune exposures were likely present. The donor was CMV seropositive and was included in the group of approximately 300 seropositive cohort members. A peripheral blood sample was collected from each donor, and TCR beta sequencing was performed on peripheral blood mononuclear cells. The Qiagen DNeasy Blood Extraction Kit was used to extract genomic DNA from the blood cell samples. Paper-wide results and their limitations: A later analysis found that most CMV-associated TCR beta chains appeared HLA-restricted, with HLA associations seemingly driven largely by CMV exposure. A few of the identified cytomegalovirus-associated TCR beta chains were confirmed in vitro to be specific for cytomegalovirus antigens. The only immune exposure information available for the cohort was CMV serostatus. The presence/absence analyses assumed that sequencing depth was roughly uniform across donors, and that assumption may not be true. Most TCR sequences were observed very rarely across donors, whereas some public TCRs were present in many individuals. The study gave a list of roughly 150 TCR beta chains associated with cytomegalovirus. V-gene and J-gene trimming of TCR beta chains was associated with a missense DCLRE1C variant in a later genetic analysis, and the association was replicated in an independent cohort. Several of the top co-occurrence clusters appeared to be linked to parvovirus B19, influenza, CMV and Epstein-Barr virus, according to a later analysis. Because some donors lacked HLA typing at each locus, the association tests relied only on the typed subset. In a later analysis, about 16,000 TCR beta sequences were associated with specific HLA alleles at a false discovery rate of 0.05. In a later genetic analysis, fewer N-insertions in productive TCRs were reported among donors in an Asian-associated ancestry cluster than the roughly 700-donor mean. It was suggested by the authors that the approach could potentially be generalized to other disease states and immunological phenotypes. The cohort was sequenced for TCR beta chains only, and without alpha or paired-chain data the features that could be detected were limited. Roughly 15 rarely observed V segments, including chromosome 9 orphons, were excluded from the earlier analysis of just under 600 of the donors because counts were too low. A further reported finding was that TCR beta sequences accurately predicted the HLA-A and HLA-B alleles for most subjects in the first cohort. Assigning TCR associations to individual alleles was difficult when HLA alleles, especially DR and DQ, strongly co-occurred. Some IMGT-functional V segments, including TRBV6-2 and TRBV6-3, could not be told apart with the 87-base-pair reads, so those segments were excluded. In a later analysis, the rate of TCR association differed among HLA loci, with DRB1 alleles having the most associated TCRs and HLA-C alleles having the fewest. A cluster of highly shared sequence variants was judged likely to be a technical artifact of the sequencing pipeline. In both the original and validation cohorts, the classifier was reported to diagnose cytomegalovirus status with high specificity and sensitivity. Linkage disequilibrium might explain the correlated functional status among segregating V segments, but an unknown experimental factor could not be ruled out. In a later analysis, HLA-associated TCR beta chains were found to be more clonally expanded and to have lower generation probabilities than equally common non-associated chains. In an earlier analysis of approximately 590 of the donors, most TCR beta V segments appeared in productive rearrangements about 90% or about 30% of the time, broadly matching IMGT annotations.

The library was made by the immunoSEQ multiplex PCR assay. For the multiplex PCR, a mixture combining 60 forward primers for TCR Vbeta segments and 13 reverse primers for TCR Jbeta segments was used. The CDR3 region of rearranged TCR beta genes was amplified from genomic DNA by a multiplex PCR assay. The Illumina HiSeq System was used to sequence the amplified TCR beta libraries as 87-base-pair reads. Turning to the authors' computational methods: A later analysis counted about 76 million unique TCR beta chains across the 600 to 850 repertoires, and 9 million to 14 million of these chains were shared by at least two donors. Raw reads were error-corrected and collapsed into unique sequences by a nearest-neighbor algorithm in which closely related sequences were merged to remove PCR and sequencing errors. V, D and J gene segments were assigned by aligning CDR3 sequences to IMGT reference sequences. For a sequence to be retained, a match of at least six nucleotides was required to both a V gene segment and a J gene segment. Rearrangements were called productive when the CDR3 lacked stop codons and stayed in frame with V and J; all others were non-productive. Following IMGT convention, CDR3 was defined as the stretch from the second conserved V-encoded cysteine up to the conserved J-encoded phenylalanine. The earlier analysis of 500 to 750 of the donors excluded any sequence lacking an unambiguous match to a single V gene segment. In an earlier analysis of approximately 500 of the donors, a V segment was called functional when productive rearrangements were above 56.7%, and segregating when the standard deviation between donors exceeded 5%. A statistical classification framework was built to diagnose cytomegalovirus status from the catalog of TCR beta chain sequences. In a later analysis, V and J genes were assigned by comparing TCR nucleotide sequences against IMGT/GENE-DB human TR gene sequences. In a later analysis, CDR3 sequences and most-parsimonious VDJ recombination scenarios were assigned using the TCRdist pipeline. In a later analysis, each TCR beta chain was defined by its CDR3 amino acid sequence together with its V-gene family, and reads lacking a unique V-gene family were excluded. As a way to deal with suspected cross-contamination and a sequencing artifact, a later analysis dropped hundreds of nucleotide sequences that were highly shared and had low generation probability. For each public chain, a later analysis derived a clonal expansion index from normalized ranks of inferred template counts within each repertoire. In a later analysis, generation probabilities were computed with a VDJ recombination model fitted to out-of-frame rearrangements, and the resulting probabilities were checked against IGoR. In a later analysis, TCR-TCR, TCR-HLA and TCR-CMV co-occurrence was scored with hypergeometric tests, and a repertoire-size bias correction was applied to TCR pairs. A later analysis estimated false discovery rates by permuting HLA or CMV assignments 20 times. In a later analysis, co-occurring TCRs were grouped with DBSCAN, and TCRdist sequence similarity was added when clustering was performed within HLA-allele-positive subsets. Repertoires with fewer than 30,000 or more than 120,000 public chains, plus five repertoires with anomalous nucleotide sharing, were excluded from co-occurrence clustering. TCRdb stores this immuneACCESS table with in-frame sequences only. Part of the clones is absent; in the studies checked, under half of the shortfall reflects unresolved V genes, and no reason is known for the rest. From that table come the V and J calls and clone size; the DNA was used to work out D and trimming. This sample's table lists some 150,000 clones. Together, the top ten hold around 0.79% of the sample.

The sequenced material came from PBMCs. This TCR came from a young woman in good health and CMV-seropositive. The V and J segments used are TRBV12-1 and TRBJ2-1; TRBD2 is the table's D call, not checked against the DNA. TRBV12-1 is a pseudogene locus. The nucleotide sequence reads TGTGCCAGCAGCCAACACCCCCGACTAGCGGATCGCTCCTACAATGAGCAGTTCTTC. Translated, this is CASSQHPRLADRSYNEQFF.